Presented here are 24 T cell receptor beta chains from one specimen sequenced in a study of T cell changes during pregnancy in multiple sclerosis. Method: immunoSEQ multiplex PCR; TCRdb's copy keeps in-frame clones and lacks some. The top ten hold more than 0.85% of the sample, which has under 130,000 clones, roughly 92% seen once. The sequencing used peripheral blood, collected after pregnancy. These receptors were taken from a female donor with multiple sclerosis, enrolled in a pregnancy study.

CDR3 DNA sequence: TGCGCCAGCAGCCAAGATTCAGGGCCAAACACTGAAGCTTTCTTT. It encodes CASSQDSGPNTEAFF. The chain combines TRBV4-1 with TRBJ1-1, with D maybe TRBD1 (5 bases). V was pared by 0 bases and J by 2 bases, with 10 bases between. The length of the CDR3 is 15 residues. Germline CDR1 and CDR2: MGHRA and YSYEKL.

The rearrangement joins TRBV19 to TRBJ1-5; D gene unclear. The V gene's germline CDR1 is LNHDA and CDR2 SQIVND (reference sequence). This CDR3 region has 16 residues. Trimming stripped 7 bases from V and 3 bases from J, with 19 bases between. The CDR3 sequence: CASKKAHDIFNQPQHF. The CDR3 coding sequence is TGTGCCAGTAAAAAGGCCCACGACATTTTCAATCAGCCCCAGCATTTT.

The V call is TRBV18, the J call TRBJ1-5; D perhaps matches TRBD1 (5 bases). There are 15 residues in the CDR3. Germline V gives CDR1 KGHSH, CDR2 LQKENI. V was pared by 0 bases and J by 1 base, with 7 bases between. The DNA of the CDR3 is TGTGCCAGCTCACCACCAGGGGCGAGCAATCAGCCCCAGCATTTT. It translates to CASSPPGASNQPQHF. The entire variable domain, with the rest obtained from reference TRBV18 and TRBJ1-5, is as follows: NAGVMQNPRHLVRRRGQEARLRCSPMKGHSHVYWYRQLPEEGLKFMVYLQKENIIDESGMPKERFSAEFPKEGPSILRIQQVVRGDSAAYFCASSPPGASNQPQHFGDGTRLSIL.

The chain links TRBV28 to TRBJ2-6, with D uncertain. Germline assignment: CDR1 MDHEN and CDR2 SYDVKM. V was cut by 6 bases and J by 0 bases, with 9 bases left in between. The CDR3 extends over 15 amino acids. The CDR3 DNA reads as TGTGCCAGCAGCCACGAGCTCTCTGGGGCCAACGTCCTGACTTTC. As protein: CASSHELSGANVLTF.

The gene calls are TRBV6-1 and TRBJ2-5; D might be TRBD1 (5 bases). Per germline, CDR1 MNHNS and CDR2 SASEGT. The CDR3 extends over 14 amino acids. V was shortened by 2 bases and J by 5 bases, with 12 bases between the two germline ends. The chain's CDR3 is CASSEWQGRETQYF. CDR3 sequence (DNA): TGTGCCAGCAGTGAATGGCAGGGAAGGGAGACCCAGTACTTC.

The chain recombines TRBV7-9 with TRBJ2-4; tentatively, D is TRBD1 (6 bases). Germline assignment: CDR1 SEHNR and CDR2 FQNEAQ (reference sequence). Trimming took off 5 bases at V and 7 bases at J, with 12 bases between the two ends. The CDR3 runs 13 residues. CDR3 coding DNA: TGTGCCAGCAGCGGGCGGACAGACAACATTCAGTACTTC. It is translated as CASSGRTDNIQYF.

This clone is a singleton in its sample. The chain joins TRBV7-9 to TRBJ2-6; maybe TRBD2 (7 bases). The CDR3 spans 19 residues. CDR1 is SEHNR and CDR2 is FQNEAQ in the germline V gene (reference sequence). Trimming left V 4 bases short and J 0 bases short, with 19 bases between. The CDR3 protein is CASSSRGEGILSGANVLTF. Here the CDR3 DNA reads TGTGCCAGCAGCTCAAGGGGGGAGGGGATCCTCTCTGGGGCCAACGTCCTGACTTTC.

With regard to this clone: One end of the junction varies from germline; a read error may be responsible. Other DNA sequences in the sample encode the same CDR3. This sequence joins TRBV30 and TRBJ1-4, with a tentative D call TRBD1 (6 bases). The CDR3 is 16 amino acids. Per germline, CDR1 GTSNPN and CDR2 SVGIG (reference sequence). CDR3 nucleotides: TGTGCCTGGAGGGGGGCGATCGGCAAAACTAATGAAAAACTATTTTTT. This sequence encodes CAWRGAIGKTNEKLFF.

The rearrangement links TRBV30 to TRBJ1-1; 10 bases are shared with TRBD1. Trimming cost V 5 bases and J 7 bases; bases outside gene matches: 1. CDR1 GTSNPN and CDR2 SVGIG come from the germline V gene (reference sequence). The CDR3 runs 11 residues. The CDR3 region is CAWGTGVEAFF. The CDR3 coding sequence is TGTGCCTGGGGGACAGGGGTTGAAGCTTTCTTT. Full variable domain (rest looked up from reference TRBV30 and TRBJ1-1): SQTIHQWPATLVQPVGSPLSLECTVEGTSNPNLYWYRQAAGRGLQLLFYSVGIGQISSEVPQNLSASRPQDRQFILSSKKLLLSDSGFYLCAWGTGVEAFFGQGTRLTVV.

The chain employs TRBV30 and TRBJ1-1; possible D gene TRBD1, 6 bases. V shed 3 bases and J shed 4 bases, with 15 bases lying between them. CDR1 and CDR2 from the germline V gene are GTSNPN and SVGIG (reference sequence). The CDR3 spans 14 residues. Written as DNA, the CDR3 is TGTGCCTGGAGACAGGACCTGGGGGCCACTGAAGCTTTCTTT. Translation gives CAWRQDLGATEAFF.

The rearrangement joins TRBV20-1 to TRBJ2-1; D perhaps matches TRBD2 (5 bases). The CDR3 totals 11 residues. CDR1 and CDR2 (germline): DFQATT, SNEGSKA (reference sequence). V was shortened by 5 bases and J by 9 bases, with 11 bases between the two germline ends. The CDR3: CSASRGGEQFF. CDR3 sequence (DNA): TGCAGTGCTTCCCGTGGAGGTGAGCAGTTCTTC.

This clone came up once. The rearrangement uses TRBV30 and TRBJ2-1; TRBD2 aligns across 7 bases. CDR3 length: 16 amino acids. The germline gives CDR1 GTSNPN, CDR2 SVGIG (reference sequence). V dropped 0 bases and J dropped 4; count of bases not matched to a gene: 9. Here the CDR3 reads CAWSVRGWGGYNEQFF. The CDR3 region has the DNA TGTGCCTGGAGTGTACGGGGGTGGGGGGGGTACAATGAGCAGTTCTTC.

This clone has a single count. This chain's CDR3 is CASSQVLSSADTQYF. CDR3 bases: TGTGCCAGCAGCCAAGTGCTTAGCTCGGCAGATACGCAGTATTTT. This chain connects TRBV14 to TRBJ2-3; D is ambiguous. Trimming removed 1 base from V and 4 bases from J, with 12 bases in between. The germline V gene encodes CDR1 SGHDN and CDR2 FVKESK. CDR3 length equals 15 residues.

The CDR3 loop is CASSLTRPRGARGYTF. The CDR3 nucleotides are TGTGCCAGCAGTTTGACCCGACCCCGGGGGGCTCGGGGCTACACCTTC. This chain connects TRBV27 to TRBJ1-2, with D perhaps matching TRBD1 (6 bases). Per germline, CDR1 MNHEY and CDR2 SMNVEV (reference sequence). The CDR3 is 16 residues long. Deletions cut 3 bases from V and 8 bases from J, with 22 bases between.

This chain uses TRBV7-9 with TRBJ2-1; 9 bases align to TRBD2. The germline CDR1 and CDR2 sequences are SEHNR and FQNEAQ (reference sequence). CDR3 length: 15 amino acids. Trimming took 3 bases from V and 8 from J; bases not matched to a gene: 8. The CDR3, as DNA: TGTGCCAGCAGCTTGGCATTCGGGACTAGCTATGAGCAGTTCTTC. Translating gives CASSLAFGTSYEQFF. Full variable domain (missing parts from reference TRBV7-9 and TRBJ2-1): DTGVSQNPRHKITKRGQNVTFRCDPISEHNRLYWYRQTLGQGPEFLTYFQNEAQLEKSRLLSDRFSAERPKGSFSTLEIQRTEQGDSAMYLCASSLAFGTSYEQFFGPGTRLTVL.

The gene calls are TRBV6-1 and TRBJ1-4; no definite D call. V was clipped by 5 bases and J by 7 bases, with 5 bases between them. The V gene's germline CDR1 is MNHNS and CDR2 SASEGT. This CDR3 is 11 amino acids long. CDR3 nucleotides: TGTGCCAGCAGTCTTCCTGAAAAACTGTTTTTT. Protein sequence: CASSLPEKLFF.

V and J are TRBV5-1 and TRBJ2-5; D uncertain. Germline V lookup: CDR1 SGHRS, CDR2 YFSETQ. The V and J ends lost 0 bases and 5 bases respectively, with 11 bases between them. The CDR3 covers 14 residues. CDR3 loop: CASSLASVQETQYF. Here the CDR3 DNA reads TGCGCCAGCAGCTTGGCCAGCGTTCAGGAGACCCAGTACTTC.

The chain has TRBV5-1 and TRBJ1-2; D unclear. This CDR3 contains 13 residues. Germline V gene lookup returns CDR1 SGHRS and CDR2 YFSETQ. The V gene lost 4 bases and the J gene lost 8 bases, with 15 bases spanning the gap. In DNA form, the CDR3 reads TGCGCCAGCAGCGGGCAGGACCGCGGGGGCTACACCTTC. It translates to CASSGQDRGGYTF.

The chain has TRBV28 and TRBJ2-7, with D unclear. Germline lookup yields CDR1 MDHEN and CDR2 SYDVKM. Between the trimmed V and J ends, which lost 5 bases and 1 base, there was a span of 12 bases. The CDR3 totals 14 residues. The CDR3 coding sequence is TGTGCCAGCAGTCCACCGACTCTTTCCTACGAGCAGTACTTC. Translating gives CASSPPTLSYEQYF.

J is TRBJ2-3 and V is TRBV6-5; tentative D call: TRBD2 (5 bases). The CDR3 extends over 16 amino acids. CDR1 and CDR2 from the germline V gene are MNHEY and SVGAGI. V was pared by 4 bases and J by 3 bases, with 17 bases between. CDR3 DNA sequence: TGTGCCAGCAGTTCGGGGAAATTCTTTGGGACAGATACGCAGTATTTT. This codes for CASSSGKFFGTDTQYF.

V is TRBV6-5 and J is TRBJ1-1, with D possibly TRBD1 on 5 matching bases. This CDR3 region has 13 residues. Trimming left V 10 bases short and J 1 base short, with 13 bases between. The germline CDR1 and CDR2 sequences are MNHEY and SVGAGI. CDR3: CATRAETNTEAFF. CDR3 sequence (DNA): TGTGCCACCAGGGCGGAGACGAACACTGAAGCTTTCTTT.

J is TRBJ1-1 and V is TRBV27, with no clear D. The germline CDR1 and CDR2 sequences are MNHEY and SMNVEV (reference sequence). CDR3 length: 10 residues. The V gene lost 9 bases and the J gene lost 6 bases, with 8 bases spanning the gap. The DNA for the CDR3 is TGTGCCAGTGGAGAGTCTGAAGCTTTCTTT. It codes for CASGESEAFF.

The chain links TRBV6-1 to TRBJ2-3; D gene uncertain. CDR3 length: 13 amino acids. CDR1 and CDR2 (germline): MNHNS, SASEGT. V lost 2 bases, J lost 13 bases, and 16 bases lay in between. CDR3 in amino acids: CASSEKRSAMEYF. The CDR3 DNA is TGTGCCAGCAGTGAAAAACGGTCTGCGATGGAGTATTTT.

This rearrangement joins TRBV10-3 to TRBJ1-3, with 7 bases lining up with TRBD1. Per the germline V gene, CDR1 is ENHRY and CDR2 is SYGVKD. CDR3 length: 16 residues. Trimming cost V 4 bases and J 0 bases; bases outside gene matches: 6. Here the CDR3 DNA reads TGTGCCATCAGTGGGGACAGACGCTACTCTGGAAACACCATATATTTT. Translating gives CAISGDRRYSGNTIYF.